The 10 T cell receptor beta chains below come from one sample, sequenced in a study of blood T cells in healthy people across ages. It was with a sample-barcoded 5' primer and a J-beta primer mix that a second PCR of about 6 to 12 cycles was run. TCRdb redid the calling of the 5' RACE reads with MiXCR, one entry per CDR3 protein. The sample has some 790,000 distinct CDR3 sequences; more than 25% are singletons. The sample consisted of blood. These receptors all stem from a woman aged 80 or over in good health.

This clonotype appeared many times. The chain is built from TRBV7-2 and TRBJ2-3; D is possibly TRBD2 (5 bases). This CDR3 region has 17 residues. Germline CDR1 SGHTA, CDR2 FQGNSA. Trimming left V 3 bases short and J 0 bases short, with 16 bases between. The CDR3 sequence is CASSFNFVIASTDTQYF. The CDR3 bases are TGTGCCAGCAGCTTTAATTTCGTGATAGCGAGCACAGATACGCAGTATTTT.

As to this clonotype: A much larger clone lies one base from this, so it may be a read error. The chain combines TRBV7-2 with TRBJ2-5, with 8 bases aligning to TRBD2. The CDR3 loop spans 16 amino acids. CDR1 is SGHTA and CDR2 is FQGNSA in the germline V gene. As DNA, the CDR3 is TGTGCCAGCGGCTTACAAGCGGGGGTTTGGGGGGAGACCCAGTACTTC. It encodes CASGLQAGVWGETQYF.

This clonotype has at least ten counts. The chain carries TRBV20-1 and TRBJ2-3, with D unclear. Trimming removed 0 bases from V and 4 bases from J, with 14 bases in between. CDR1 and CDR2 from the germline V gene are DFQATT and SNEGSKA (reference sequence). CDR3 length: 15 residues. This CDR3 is CSAREFALPADTQYF. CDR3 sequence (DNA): TGCAGTGCTAGAGAATTCGCTTTACCTGCAGATACGCAGTATTTT.

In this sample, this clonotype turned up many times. CDR3 nucleotides: TGTGCCAGCAGTTACACCCGCCCCCCAGATACGCAGTATTTT. It translates to CASSYTRPPDTQYF. The chain employs TRBV6-5 and TRBJ2-3, with D hard to call. From germline, CDR1 is MNHEY and CDR2 SVGAGI. The CDR3 spans 14 residues. V was shortened by 2 bases and J by 4 bases, with 10 bases between the two germline ends.

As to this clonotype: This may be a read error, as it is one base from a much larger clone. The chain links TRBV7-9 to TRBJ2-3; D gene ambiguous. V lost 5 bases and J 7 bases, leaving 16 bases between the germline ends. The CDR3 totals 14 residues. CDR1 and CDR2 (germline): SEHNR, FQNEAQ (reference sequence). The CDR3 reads CASSPPPRTNTQYF. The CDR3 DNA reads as TGTGCCAGCAGCCCTCCGCCCCGAACAAATACGCAGTATTTT.

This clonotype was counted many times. The CDR3 reads CASSHRAQTEQFF. The CDR3, as DNA: TGCGCCAGCAGCCACCGAGCTCAGACAGAGCAGTTCTTC. The rearrangement links TRBV4-3 to TRBJ2-1; the D is unclear. Per germline, CDR1 LGHNA and CDR2 YSLEER. The CDR3 length is 13 residues. V was clipped by 3 bases and J by 10 bases, with 13 bases between them.

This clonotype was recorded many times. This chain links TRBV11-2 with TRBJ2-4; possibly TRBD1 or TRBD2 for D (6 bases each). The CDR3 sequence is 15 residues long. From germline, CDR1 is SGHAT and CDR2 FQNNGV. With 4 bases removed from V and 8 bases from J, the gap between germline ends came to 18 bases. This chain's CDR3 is CASSSSGHREDIQYF. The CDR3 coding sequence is TGTGCCAGCAGCTCCTCGGGACACAGGGAGGACATTCAGTACTTC. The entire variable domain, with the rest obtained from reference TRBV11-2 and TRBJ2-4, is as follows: EAGVAQSPRYKIIEKRQSVAFWCNPISGHATLYWYQQILGQGPKLLIQFQNNGVVDDSQLPKDRFSAERLKGVDSTLKIQPAKLEDSAVYLCASSSSGHREDIQYFGAGTRLSVL.

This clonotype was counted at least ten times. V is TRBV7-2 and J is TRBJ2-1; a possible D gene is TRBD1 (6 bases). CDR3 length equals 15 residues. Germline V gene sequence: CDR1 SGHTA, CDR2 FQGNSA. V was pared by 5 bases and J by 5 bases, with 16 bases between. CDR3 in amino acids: CASSTLRDTNNEQFF. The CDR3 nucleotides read TGTGCCAGCAGCACCCTCCGGGACACCAACAATGAGCAGTTCTTC.

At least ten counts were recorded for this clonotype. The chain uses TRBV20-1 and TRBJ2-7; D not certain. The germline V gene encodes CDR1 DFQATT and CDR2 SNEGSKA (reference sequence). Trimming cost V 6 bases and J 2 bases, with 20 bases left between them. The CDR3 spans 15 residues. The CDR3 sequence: CSAPAPSKGPYEQYF. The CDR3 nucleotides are TGCAGTGCCCCGGCCCCGTCGAAGGGTCCCTACGAGCAGTACTTC.

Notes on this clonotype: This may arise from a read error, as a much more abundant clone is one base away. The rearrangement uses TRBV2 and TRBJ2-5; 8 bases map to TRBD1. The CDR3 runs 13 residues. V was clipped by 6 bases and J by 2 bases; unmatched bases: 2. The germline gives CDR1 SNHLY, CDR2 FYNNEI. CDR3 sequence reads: CASRGQVQETQYF. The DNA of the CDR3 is TGTGCCAGCAGGGGACAGGTACAAGAGACCCAGTACTTC.